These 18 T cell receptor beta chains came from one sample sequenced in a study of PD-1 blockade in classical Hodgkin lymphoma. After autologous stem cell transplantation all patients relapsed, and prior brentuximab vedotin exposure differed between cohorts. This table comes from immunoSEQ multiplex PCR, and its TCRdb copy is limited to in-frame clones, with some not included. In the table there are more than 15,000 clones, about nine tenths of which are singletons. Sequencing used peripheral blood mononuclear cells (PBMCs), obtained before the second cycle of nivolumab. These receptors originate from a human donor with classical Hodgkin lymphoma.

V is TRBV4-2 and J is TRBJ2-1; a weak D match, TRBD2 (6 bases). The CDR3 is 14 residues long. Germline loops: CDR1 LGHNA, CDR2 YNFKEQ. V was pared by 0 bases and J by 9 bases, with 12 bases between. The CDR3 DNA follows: TGTGCCAGCAGCCAAGATCGGGGGTTTGGTGAGCAGTTCTTC. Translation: CASSQDRGFGEQFF.

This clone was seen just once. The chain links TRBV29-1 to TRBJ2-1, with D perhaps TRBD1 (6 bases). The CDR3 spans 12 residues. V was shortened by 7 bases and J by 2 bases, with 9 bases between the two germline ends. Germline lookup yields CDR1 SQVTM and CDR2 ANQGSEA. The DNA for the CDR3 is TGCAGCGCTCAGGGGACCTACAATGAGCAGTTCTTC. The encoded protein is CSAQGTYNEQFF.

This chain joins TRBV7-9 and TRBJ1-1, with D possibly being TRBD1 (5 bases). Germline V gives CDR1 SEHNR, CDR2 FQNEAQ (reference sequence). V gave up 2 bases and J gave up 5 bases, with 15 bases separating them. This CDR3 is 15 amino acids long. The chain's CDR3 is CASSLPGLTLTEAFF. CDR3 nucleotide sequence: TGTGCCAGCAGCTTACCGGGGCTGACCCTAACTGAAGCTTTCTTT.

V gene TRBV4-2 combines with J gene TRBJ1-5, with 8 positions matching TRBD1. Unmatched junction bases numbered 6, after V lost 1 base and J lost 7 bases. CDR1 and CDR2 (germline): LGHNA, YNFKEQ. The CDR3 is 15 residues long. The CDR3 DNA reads TGTGCCAGCAGCCAAGGAACAGGGGGTAGCCAGCCCCAGCATTTT. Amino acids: CASSQGTGGSQPQHF.

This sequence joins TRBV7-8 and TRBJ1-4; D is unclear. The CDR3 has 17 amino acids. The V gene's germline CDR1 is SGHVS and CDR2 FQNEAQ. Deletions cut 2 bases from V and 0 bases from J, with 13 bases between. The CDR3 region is CASSLMAAGATNEKLFF. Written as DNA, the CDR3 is TGTGCCAGCAGCTTAATGGCAGCCGGCGCAACTAATGAAAAACTGTTTTTT.

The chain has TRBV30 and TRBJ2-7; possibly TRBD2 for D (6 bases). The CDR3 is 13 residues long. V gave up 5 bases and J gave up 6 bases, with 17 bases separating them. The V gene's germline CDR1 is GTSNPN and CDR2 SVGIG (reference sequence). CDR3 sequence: CAWDGLGGLEQYF. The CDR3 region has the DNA TGTGCCTGGGATGGCTTGGGGGGACTCGAGCAGTACTTC. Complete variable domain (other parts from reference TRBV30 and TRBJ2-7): SQTIHQWPATLVQPVGSPLSLECTVEGTSNPNLYWYRQAAGRGLQLLFYSVGIGQISSEVPQNLSASRPQDRQFILSSKKLLLSDSGFYLCAWDGLGGLEQYFGPGTRLTVT.

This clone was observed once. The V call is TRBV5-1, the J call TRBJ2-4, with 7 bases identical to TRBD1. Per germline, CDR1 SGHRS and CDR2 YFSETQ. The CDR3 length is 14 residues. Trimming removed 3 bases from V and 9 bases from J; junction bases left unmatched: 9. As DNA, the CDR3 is TGCGCCAGCAGCTGGGGGACAGAGAACGGCATTCAGTACTTC. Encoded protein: CASSWGTENGIQYF.

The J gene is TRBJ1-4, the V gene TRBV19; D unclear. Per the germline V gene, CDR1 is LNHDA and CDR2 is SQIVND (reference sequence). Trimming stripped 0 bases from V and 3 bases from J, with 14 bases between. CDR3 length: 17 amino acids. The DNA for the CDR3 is TGTGCCAGTAGTATAGATCTTTTGGGATTGGCTAATGAAAAACTGTTTTTT. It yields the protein CASSIDLLGLANEKLFF.

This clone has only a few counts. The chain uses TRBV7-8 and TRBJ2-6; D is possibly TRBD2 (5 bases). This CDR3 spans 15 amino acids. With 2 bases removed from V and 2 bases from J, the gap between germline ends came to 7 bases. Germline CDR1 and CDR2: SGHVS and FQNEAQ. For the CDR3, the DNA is TGTGCCAGCAGCTTAACGAGGGCTGGGGCCAACGTCCTGACTTTC. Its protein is CASSLTRAGANVLTF.

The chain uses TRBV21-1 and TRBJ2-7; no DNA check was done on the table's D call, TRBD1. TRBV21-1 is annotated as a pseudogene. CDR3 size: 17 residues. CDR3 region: CASSEMGEAGDSYEQYF. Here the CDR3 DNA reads TGTGCCAGCAGCGAAATGGGTGAGGCAGGGGATTCCTACGAGCAGTACTTC.

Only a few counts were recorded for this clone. The CDR3 nucleotides read TGTGCCACCAGCAGAGGGTATTCGACAGTGGAGGGGTTCTTC. Amino acid sequence: CATSRGYSTVEGFF. The chain is built from TRBV15 and TRBJ2-1; D possibly corresponds to TRBD2 (6 bases). The CDR3 covers 14 residues. The V gene lost 1 base and the J gene lost 15 bases, with 19 bases spanning the gap. Germline CDR1 reads LNHNV; CDR2 reads YYDKDF (reference sequence).

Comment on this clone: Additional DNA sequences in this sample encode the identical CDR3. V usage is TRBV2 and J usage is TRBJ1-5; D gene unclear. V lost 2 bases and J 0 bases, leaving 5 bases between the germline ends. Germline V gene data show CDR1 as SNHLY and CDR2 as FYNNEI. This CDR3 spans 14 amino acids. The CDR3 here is CASSESGSNQPQHF. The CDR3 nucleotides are TGTGCCAGCAGTGAAAGCGGTAGCAATCAGCCCCAGCATTTT. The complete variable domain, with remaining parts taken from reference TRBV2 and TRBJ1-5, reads EPEVTQTPSHQVTQMGQEVILRCVPISNHLYFYWYRQILGQKVEFLVSFYNNEISEKSEIFDDQFSVERPDGSNFTLKIRSTKLEDSAMYFCASSESGSNQPQHFGDGTRLSIL.

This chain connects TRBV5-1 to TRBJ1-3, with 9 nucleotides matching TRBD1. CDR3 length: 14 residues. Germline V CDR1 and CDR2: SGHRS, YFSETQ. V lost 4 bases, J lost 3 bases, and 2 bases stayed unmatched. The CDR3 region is CASSQGQGGNTIYF. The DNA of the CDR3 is TGCGCCAGCAGCCAGGGACAGGGTGGAAACACCATATATTTT.

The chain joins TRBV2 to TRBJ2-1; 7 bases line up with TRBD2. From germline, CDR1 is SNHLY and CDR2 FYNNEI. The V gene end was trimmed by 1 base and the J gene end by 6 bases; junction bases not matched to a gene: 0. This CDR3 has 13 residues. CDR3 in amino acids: CASSEGGGNEQFF. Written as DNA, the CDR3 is TGTGCCAGCAGTGAAGGGGGGGGCAATGAGCAGTTCTTC.

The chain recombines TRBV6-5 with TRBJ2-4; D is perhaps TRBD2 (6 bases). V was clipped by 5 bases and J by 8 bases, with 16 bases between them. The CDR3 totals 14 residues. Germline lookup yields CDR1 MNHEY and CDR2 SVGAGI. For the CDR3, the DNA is TGTGCCAGCAGTCCAGGGAGATCGGGAGACATTCAGTACTTC. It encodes CASSPGRSGDIQYF.

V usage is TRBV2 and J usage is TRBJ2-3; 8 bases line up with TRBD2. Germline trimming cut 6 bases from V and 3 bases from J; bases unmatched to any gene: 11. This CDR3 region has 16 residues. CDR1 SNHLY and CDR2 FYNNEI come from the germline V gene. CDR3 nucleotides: TGTGCCAGCAGCAATAGCCCGGGGGGGCTTACAGATACGCAGTATTTT. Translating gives CASSNSPGGLTDTQYF. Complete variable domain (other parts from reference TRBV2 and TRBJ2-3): EPEVTQTPSHQVTQMGQEVILRCVPISNHLYFYWYRQILGQKVEFLVSFYNNEISEKSEIFDDQFSVERPDGSNFTLKIRSTKLEDSAMYFCASSNSPGGLTDTQYFGPGTRLTVL.

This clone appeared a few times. This chain's CDR3 is CASSFGTGHDLYGYTF. In DNA form, the CDR3 reads TGTGCCAGCAGCTTTGGTACGGGCCACGACCTATATGGCTACACCTTC. V and J are TRBV7-8 and TRBJ1-2; D ambiguous. The CDR3 covers 16 residues. Trimming cost V 3 bases and J 5 bases, with 19 bases left between them. Looked up from germline, CDR1 is SGHVS and CDR2 is FQNEAQ.

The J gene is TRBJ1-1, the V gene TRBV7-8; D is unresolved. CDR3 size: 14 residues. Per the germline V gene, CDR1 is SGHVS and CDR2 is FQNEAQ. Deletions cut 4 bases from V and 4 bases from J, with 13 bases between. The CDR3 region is CASSYSLGSTEAFF. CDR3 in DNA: TGTGCCAGCAGCTATAGCCTGGGGTCCACTGAAGCTTTCTTT.